A selection of T cell receptor beta chains follows, all from one sample in a study of blood T cell repertoires in COVID-19. The protocol was immunoSEQ multiplex PCR, while the TCRdb copy is restricted to in-frame clones and leaves out a portion. The data contain approximately 480,000 clones, 87% of them singletons. The sequenced sample consisted of PBMCs or T cells enriched from blood (not recorded which). These receptors were taken from a young woman who had recovered from COVID-19. The CDR3 runs from the conserved cysteine through the conserved F or W. The D gene is left open where the match is weak. Only part of the rows carry a size: once, few, many, or a class if the clone is expanded.

CDR3 protein: CATSDSPPGGLSEQFF; CDR3 DNA: TGTGCCACCAGTGACTCACCCCCAGGAGGACTGTCTGAGCAGTTCTTC; clone size: .; D gene: .; J gene: TRBJ2-1; V gene: TRBV24-1
CDR3 protein: CASSHPGTEAFF; CDR3 DNA: TGCGCCAGCAGCCATCCGGGAACTGAAGCTTTCTTT; clone size: .; D gene: .; J gene: TRBJ1-1; V gene: TRBV4-1
CDR3 protein: CASPNLAYF; CDR3 DNA: TGTGCCAGCCCTAACTTAGCATATTTT; clone size: .; D gene: .; J gene: TRBJ1-3; V gene: TRBV7-9
CDR3 protein: CATKAGGEETQYF; CDR3 DNA: TGTGCCACCAAGGCGGGGGGGGAGGAGACCCAGTACTTC; clone size: .; D gene: TRBD2; J gene: TRBJ2-5; V gene: TRBV3-1/TRBV3-2
CDR3 protein: CASSTIPLTGHGYTF; CDR3 DNA: TGTGCCAGCAGTACAATTCCGCTGACAGGGCATGGCTACACCTTC; clone size: .; D gene: TRBD1; J gene: TRBJ1-2; V gene: TRBV3-1/TRBV3-2
CDR3 protein: CASNLERNNSPLHF; CDR3 DNA: TGTGCCAGCAATCTCGAGAGAAATAATTCACCCCTCCACTTT; clone size: few; D gene: .; J gene: TRBJ1-6; V gene: TRBV2
CDR3 protein: CASSLLGGGTDTQYF; CDR3 DNA: TGTGCCAGCAGCTTACTAGGGGGAGGCACAGATACGCAGTATTTT; clone size: .; D gene: .; J gene: TRBJ2-3; V gene: TRBV5-6
CDR3 protein: CASSQDTGGGNTIYF; CDR3 DNA: TGTGCCAGCAGCCAAGATACAGGGGGTGGAAACACCATATATTTT; clone size: .; D gene: TRBD1; J gene: TRBJ1-3; V gene: TRBV4-2
CDR3 protein: CASSLSSSGETEAFF; CDR3 DNA: TGTGCCAGTTCCTTGTCGTCCTCTGGAGAAACTGAAGCTTTCTTT; clone size: .; D gene: .; J gene: TRBJ1-1; V gene: TRBV7-9
CDR3 protein: CASRDRVILSYEQYF; CDR3 DNA: TGTGCCAGCAGGGACAGGGTAATCCTGTCCTACGAGCAGTACTTC; clone size: .; D gene: TRBD1; J gene: TRBJ2-7; V gene: TRBV2
CDR3 protein: CACHTRGTENTEAFF; CDR3 DNA: TGTGCCTGTCATACACGGGGGACGGAGAACACTGAAGCTTTCTTT; clone size: .; D gene: .; J gene: TRBJ1-1; V gene: TRBV30
CDR3 protein: CASRVTGFDGYTF; CDR3 DNA: TGTGCCAGCAGAGTGACAGGGTTCGATGGCTACACCTTC; clone size: .; D gene: TRBD1; J gene: TRBJ1-2; V gene: TRBV2
CDR3 protein: CAWSHRGGNEKLFF; CDR3 DNA: TGTGCCTGGAGTCACAGGGGGGGGAATGAAAAACTGTTTTTT; clone size: .; D gene: TRBD1; J gene: TRBJ1-4; V gene: TRBV30
CDR3 protein: CASSEGFKGRANTEAFF; CDR3 DNA: TGTGCCAGCAGTGAAGGTTTTAAGGGGCGCGCGAACACTGAAGCTTTCTTT; clone size: few; D gene: .; J gene: TRBJ1-1; V gene: TRBV2
CDR3 protein: CASSVAGEGEGAFF; CDR3 DNA: TGTGCCAGCAGCGTAGCCGGCGAGGGGGAGGGGGCTTTCTTT; clone size: .; D gene: .; J gene: TRBJ1-1; V gene: TRBV9
CDR3 protein: CASSLPGEETQYF; CDR3 DNA: TGCGCCAGCAGCTTACCGGGGGAAGAGACCCAGTACTTC; clone size: .; D gene: .; J gene: TRBJ2-5; V gene: TRBV5-1
CDR3 protein: CASSSEGNTEAFF; CDR3 DNA: TGTGCCAGCAGCTCGGAGGGAAACACTGAAGCTTTCTTT; clone size: .; D gene: .; J gene: TRBJ1-1; V gene: TRBV28
CDR3 protein: CASSWLDTQYF; CDR3 DNA: TGTGCCAGCAGTTGGCTAGATACGCAGTATTTT; clone size: .; D gene: .; J gene: TRBJ2-3; V gene: TRBV6-2/TRBV6-3